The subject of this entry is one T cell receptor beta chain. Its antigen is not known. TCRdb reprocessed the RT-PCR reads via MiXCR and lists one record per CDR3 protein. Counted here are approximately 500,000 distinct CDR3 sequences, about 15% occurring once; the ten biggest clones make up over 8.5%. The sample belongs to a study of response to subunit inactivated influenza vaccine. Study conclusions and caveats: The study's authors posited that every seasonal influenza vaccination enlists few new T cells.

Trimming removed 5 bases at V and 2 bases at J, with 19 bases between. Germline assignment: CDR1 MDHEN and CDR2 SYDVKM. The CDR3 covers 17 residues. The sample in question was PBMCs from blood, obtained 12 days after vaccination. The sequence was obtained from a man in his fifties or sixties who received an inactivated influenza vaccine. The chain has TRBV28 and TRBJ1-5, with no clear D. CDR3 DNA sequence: TGTGCCAGCAGTCCACGGACGGGTTTTTCCGGCAATCAGCCCCAGCATTTT. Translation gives CASSPRTGFSGNQPQHF.